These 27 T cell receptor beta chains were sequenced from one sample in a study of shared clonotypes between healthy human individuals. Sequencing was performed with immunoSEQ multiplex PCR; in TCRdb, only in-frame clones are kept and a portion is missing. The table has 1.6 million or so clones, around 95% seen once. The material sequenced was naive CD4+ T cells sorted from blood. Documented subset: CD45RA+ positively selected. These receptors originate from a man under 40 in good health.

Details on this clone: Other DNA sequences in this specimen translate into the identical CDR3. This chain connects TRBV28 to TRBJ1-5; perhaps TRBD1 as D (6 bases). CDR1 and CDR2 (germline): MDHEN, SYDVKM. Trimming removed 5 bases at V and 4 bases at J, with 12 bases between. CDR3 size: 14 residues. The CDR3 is CASSQGGGNQPQHF. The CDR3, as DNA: TGTGCCAGCAGTCAAGGGGGTGGTAATCAGCCCCAGCATTTT.

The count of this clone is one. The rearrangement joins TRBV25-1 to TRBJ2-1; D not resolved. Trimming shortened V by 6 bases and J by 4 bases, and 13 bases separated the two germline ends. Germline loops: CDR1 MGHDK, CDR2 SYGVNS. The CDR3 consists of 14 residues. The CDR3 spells CASRIRTVYNEQFF. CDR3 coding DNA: TGTGCCAGCAGGATAAGGACCGTGTACAATGAGCAGTTCTTC.

The CDR3 reads CASSPTPGDEKLFF. The CDR3 DNA reads TGTGCCAGCTCACCGACGCCGGGGGATGAAAAACTGTTTTTT. The chain combines TRBV18 with TRBJ1-4; a weak D match, TRBD1 (5 bases). The CDR3 consists of 14 residues. CDR1 and CDR2 from the germline V gene are KGHSH and LQKENI. V gave up 3 bases and J gave up 6 bases, with 11 bases separating them.

CDR3 in DNA: TGTGCCATCCGTGGGAAAGAGACCCAGTACTTC. It specifies CAIRGKETQYF. This chain links TRBV10-3 with TRBJ2-5; D ambiguous. V lost 8 bases and J 3 bases, leaving 7 bases between the germline ends. The CDR3 extends over 11 amino acids. CDR1 and CDR2 from the germline V gene are ENHRY and SYGVKD.

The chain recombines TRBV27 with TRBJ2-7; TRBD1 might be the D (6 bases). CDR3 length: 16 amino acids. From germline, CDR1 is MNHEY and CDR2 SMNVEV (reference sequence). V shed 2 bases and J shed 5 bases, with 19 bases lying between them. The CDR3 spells CASSLGYYQGNHEQYF. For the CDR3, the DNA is TGTGCCAGCAGTTTAGGGTATTATCAGGGGAACCACGAGCAGTACTTC.

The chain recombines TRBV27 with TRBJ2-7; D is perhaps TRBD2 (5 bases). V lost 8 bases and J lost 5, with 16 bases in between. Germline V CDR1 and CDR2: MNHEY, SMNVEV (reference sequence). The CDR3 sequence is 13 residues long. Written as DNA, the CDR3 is TGTGCCAGCTTTGGACTGAAAGTCGACGAGCAGTACTTC. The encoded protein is CASFGLKVDEQYF.

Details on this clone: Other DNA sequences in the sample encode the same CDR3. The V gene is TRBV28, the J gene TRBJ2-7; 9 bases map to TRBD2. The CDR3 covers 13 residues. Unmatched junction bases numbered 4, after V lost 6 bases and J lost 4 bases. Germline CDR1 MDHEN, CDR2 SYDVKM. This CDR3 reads CASRSSGTYEQYF. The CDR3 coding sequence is TGTGCCAGCAGATCTAGCGGGACTTACGAGCAGTACTTC.

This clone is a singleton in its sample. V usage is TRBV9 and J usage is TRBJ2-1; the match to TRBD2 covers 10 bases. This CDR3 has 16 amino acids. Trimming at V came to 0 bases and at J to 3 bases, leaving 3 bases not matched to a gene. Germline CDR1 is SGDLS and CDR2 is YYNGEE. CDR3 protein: CASSVAGTSVYNEQFF. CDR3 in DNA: TGTGCCAGCAGCGTAGCCGGGACTAGCGTCTACAATGAGCAGTTCTTC.

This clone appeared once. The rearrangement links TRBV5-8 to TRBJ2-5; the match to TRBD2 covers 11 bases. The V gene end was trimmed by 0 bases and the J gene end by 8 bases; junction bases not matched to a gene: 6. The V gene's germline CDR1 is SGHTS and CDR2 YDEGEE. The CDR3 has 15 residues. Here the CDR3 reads CASSLEASGRKTQYF. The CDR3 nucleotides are TGTGCCAGCAGCTTGGAGGCTAGCGGGAGGAAAACCCAGTACTTC.

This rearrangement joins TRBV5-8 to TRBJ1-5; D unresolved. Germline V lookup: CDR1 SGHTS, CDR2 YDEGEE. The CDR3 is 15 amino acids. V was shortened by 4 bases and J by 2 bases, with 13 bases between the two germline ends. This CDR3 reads CASSPGHGGNQPQHF. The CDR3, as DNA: TGTGCCAGCAGCCCGGGCCACGGAGGCAATCAGCCCCAGCATTTT.

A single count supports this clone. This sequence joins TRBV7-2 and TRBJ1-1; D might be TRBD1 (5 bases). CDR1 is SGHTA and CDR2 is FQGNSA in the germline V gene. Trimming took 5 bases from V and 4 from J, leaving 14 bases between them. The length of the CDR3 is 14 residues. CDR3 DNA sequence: TGTGCCAGCAGCCGCGTGGGGCTAATCACTGAAGCTTTCTTT. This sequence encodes CASSRVGLITEAFF.

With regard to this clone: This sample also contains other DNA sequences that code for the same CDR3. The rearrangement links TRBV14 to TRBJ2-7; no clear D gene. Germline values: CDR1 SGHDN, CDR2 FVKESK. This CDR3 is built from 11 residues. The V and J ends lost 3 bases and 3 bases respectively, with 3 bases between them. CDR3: CASSHIYEQYF. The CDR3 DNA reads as TGTGCCAGCAGCCATATCTACGAGCAGTACTTC.

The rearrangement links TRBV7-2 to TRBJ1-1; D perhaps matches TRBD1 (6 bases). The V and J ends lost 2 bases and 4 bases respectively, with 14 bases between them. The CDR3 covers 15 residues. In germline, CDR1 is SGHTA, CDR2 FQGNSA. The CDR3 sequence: CASSLMGRGGTEAFF. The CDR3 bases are TGTGCCAGCAGCTTAATGGGAAGGGGGGGCACTGAAGCTTTCTTT.

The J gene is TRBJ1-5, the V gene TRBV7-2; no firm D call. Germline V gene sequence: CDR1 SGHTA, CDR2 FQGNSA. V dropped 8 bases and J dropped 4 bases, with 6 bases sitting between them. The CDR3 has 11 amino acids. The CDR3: CASGTNQPQHF. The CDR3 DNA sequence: TGTGCCAGCGGAACTAATCAGCCCCAGCATTTT. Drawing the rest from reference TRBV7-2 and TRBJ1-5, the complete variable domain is GAGVSQSPSNKVTEKGKDVELRCDPISGHTALYWYRQSLGQGLEFLIYFQGNSAPDKSGLPSDRFSAERTGGSVSTLTIQRTQQEDSAVYLCASGTNQPQHFGDGTRLSIL.

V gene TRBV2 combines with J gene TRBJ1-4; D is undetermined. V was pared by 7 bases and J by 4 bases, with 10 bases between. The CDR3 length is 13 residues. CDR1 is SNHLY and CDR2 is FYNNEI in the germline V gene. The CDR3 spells CASTRRFNEKLFF. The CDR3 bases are TGTGCCAGCACGAGGAGATTTAATGAAAAACTGTTTTTT.

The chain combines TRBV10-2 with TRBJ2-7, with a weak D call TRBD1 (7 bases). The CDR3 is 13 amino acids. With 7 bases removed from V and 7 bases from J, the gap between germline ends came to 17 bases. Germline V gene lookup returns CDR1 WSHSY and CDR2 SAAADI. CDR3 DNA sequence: TGCGCCAGCAACCGGGACTCAGGGGGTGAGCAGTACTTC. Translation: CASNRDSGGEQYF.

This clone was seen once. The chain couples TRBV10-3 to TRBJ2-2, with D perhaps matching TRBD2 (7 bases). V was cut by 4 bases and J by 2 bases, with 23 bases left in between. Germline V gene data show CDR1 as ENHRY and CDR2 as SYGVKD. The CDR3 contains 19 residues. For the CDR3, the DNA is TGTGCCATCAGTGCGGGAGCAGTGGGAGGGGGAGTTAACACCGGGGAGCTGTTTTTT. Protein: CAISAGAVGGGVNTGELFF.

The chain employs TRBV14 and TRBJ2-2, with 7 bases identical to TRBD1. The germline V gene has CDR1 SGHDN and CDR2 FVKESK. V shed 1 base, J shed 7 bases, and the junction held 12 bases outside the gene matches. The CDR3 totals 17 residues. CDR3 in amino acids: CASSQARDSQNGGELFF. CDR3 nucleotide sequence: TGTGCCAGCAGCCAAGCCCGGGACAGCCAGAATGGCGGGGAGCTGTTTTTT.

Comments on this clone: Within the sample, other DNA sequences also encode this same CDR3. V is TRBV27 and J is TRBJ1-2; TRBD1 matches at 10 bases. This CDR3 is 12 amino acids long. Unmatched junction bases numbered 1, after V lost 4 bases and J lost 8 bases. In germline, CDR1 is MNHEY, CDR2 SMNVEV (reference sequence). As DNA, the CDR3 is TGTGCCAGCAGTTCGACAGGGGGCGGCTACACCTTC. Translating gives CASSSTGGGYTF.

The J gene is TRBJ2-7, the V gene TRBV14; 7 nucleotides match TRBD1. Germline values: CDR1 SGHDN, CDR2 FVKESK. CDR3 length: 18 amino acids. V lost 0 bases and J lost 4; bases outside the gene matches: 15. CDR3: CASSQDLGQVGRFYEQYF. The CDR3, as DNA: TGTGCCAGCAGCCAAGATTTAGGACAGGTGGGGCGTTTTTACGAGCAGTACTTC. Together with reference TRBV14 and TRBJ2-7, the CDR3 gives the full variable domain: EAGVTQFPSHSVIEKGQTVTLRCDPISGHDNLYWYRRVMGKEIKFLLHFVKESKQDESGMPNNRFLAERTGGTYSTLKVQPAELEDSGVYFCASSQDLGQVGRFYEQYFGPGTRLTVT.

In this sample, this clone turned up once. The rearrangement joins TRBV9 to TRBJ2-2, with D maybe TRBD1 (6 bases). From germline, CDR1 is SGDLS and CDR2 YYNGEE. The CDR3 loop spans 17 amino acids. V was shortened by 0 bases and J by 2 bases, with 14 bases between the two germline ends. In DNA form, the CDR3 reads TGTGCCAGCAGCGTAGGGGCGAACAGGGCCAACACCGGGGAGCTGTTTTTT. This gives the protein CASSVGANRANTGELFF.

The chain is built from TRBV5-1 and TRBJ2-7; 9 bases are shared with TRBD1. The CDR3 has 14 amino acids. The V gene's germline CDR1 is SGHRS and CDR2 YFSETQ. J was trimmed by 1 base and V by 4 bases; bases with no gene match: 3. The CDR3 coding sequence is TGCGCCAGCAGCCACGGACAGGGGTCCTACGAGCAGTACTTC. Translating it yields CASSHGQGSYEQYF.

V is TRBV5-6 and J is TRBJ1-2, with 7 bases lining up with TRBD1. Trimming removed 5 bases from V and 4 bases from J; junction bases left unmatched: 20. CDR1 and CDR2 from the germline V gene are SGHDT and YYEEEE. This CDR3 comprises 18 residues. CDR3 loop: CASSSAGTDLNFSYGYTF. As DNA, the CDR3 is TGTGCCAGCAGTTCGGCCGGGACAGATCTGAACTTCTCCTATGGCTACACCTTC.

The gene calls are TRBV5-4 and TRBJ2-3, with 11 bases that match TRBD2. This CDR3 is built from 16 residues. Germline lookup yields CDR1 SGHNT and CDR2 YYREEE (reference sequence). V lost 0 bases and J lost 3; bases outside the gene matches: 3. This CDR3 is CASSLGLAGRTDTQYF. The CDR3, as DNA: TGTGCCAGCAGCTTGGGACTAGCGGGACGGACAGATACGCAGTATTTT.

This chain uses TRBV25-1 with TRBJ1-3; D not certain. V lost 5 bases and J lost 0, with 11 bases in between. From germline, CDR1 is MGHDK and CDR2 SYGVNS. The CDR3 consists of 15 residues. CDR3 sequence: CASSTPGPSGNTIYF. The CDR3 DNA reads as TGTGCCAGCAGTACGCCAGGTCCCTCTGGAAACACCATATATTTT.

CDR3 sequence: CASSSPITPGGQPQHF. In DNA form, the CDR3 reads TGTGCCAGCAGTTCCCCCATCACGCCTGGTGGTCAGCCCCAGCATTTT. The V and J genes are TRBV28 and TRBJ1-5; D unresolved. This CDR3 spans 16 amino acids. From germline, CDR1 is MDHEN and CDR2 SYDVKM. V was trimmed by 4 bases and J by 6 bases, leaving 19 bases between them.

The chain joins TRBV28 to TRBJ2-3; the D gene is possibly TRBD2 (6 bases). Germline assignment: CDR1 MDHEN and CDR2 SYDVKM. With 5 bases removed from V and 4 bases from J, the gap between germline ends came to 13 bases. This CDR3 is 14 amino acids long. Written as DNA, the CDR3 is TGTGCCAGCAGTATGGGGGGTCCTTCAGATACGCAGTATTTT. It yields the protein CASSMGGPSDTQYF.